These T cell receptor beta chains were read from a single sample in a study of molecular identifiers for immune sequencing clone quantification. MiXCR, applied by TCRdb to the PCR reads, yields one record per CDR3 protein. The sample lists roughly 100,000 distinct CDR3 sequences, 30% to 35% occurring once. Specimen: naive CD8+ T cells from blood, with Jurkat cell RNA spiked in. All receptors come from a human donor in good health. Some libraries in this study had Jurkat cell RNA spiked in. Both conserved end residues are trimmed from each CDR3.

v_gene: TRBV7-8
j_gene: TRBJ1-1
CDR3aa: ASSFGVSGTEAF

v_gene: TRBV7-6
j_gene: TRBJ2-2
CDR3aa: ASRDRVYTGELF

v_gene: TRBV12-3/TRBV12-4
j_gene: TRBJ2-7
CDR3aa: ASSWTSGYEQY

v_gene: TRBV7-2
j_gene: TRBJ2-2
CDR3aa: ASRDGTKPNTGELF

v_gene: TRBV7-2
j_gene: TRBJ1-6
CDR3aa: ASSLGGGPLH

v_gene: TRBV27
j_gene: TRBJ2-7
CDR3aa: ASSFGGSSYEQY

v_gene: TRBV29-1
j_gene: TRBJ2-1
CDR3aa: SVESARKGNEQF

v_gene: TRBV20-1
j_gene: TRBJ2-5
CDR3aa: SAEHRTSGRVETQY

v_gene: TRBV13
j_gene: TRBJ2-2
CDR3aa: ASSSRVSSGTGELF

v_gene: TRBV7-9
j_gene: TRBJ2-5
CDR3aa: ASSLGGPGQETQY

v_gene: TRBV7-8
j_gene: TRBJ2-7
CDR3aa: ASSLGVDRLSYEQY

v_gene: TRBV29-1
j_gene: TRBJ2-7
CDR3aa: SVEARAGGEQY

v_gene: TRBV6-5
j_gene: TRBJ2-2
CDR3aa: ASSYSAGSPTGELF

v_gene: TRBV10-3
j_gene: TRBJ2-2
CDR3aa: AISESGNTGELF

v_gene: TRBV19
j_gene: TRBJ2-1
CDR3aa: ASSIALAGEQF

v_gene: TRBV28
j_gene: TRBJ2-1
CDR3aa: ASSLGVVSSYNEQF

v_gene: TRBV7-2
j_gene: TRBJ2-2
CDR3aa: ASSPITGELI

v_gene: TRBV5-3
j_gene: TRBJ2-7
CDR3aa: ASSTGQGISEQY

v_gene: TRBV7-2
j_gene: TRBJ2-3
CDR3aa: ASSFPPGERVYTDTQY

v_gene: TRBV28
j_gene: TRBJ2-7
CDR3aa: ASSLNLAGGSYEQY

v_gene: TRBV27
j_gene: TRBJ2-7
CDR3aa: ASRSGQGAGFEQY

v_gene: TRBV7-8
j_gene: TRBJ2-7
CDR3aa: ASSLGAGARGSYEQY

v_gene: TRBV7-6
j_gene: TRBJ2-7
CDR3aa: ASSLVQGASGRYEQY

v_gene: TRBV5-6
j_gene: TRBJ1-4
CDR3aa: ASSLGYSDEKLF

v_gene: TRBV28
j_gene: TRBJ2-7
CDR3aa: ASSLTPGLAPLPVHEQY

v_gene: TRBV7-9
j_gene: TRBJ2-1
CDR3aa: ASSLVIAGNEQF

v_gene: TRBV27
j_gene: TRBJ2-7
CDR3aa: ASSAAGVQYEQY

v_gene: TRBV6-6
j_gene: TRBJ1-1
CDR3aa: ASSPGLEAF

v_gene: TRBV20-1
j_gene: TRBJ1-6
CDR3aa: SVTRPPAQVADPPLH

v_gene: TRBV5-4
j_gene: TRBJ1-1
CDR3aa: ASSLQNTEAF

v_gene: TRBV7-6
j_gene: TRBJ2-7
CDR3aa: ASSLADRDYEQY

v_gene: TRBV19
j_gene: TRBJ2-1
CDR3aa: ASSTPMTGNEQF

v_gene: TRBV7-9
j_gene: TRBJ2-3
CDR3aa: ASSFWITDTQY

v_gene: TRBV6-5
j_gene: TRBJ2-1
CDR3aa: ASSTTNNEQF

v_gene: TRBV6-2/TRBV6-3
j_gene: TRBJ1-1
CDR3aa: ASSHLSMNTEAF

v_gene: TRBV13
j_gene: TRBJ1-1
CDR3aa: ASSATGGGTEAF

v_gene: TRBV14
j_gene: TRBJ2-5
CDR3aa: ASSRWRGETQY

v_gene: TRBV28
j_gene: TRBJ2-5
CDR3aa: ASSLHPTGRGWETQY

v_gene: TRBV7-9
j_gene: TRBJ2-1
CDR3aa: ASSPGTGAGYNEQF

v_gene: TRBV6-5
j_gene: TRBJ2-3
CDR3aa: ASSYFATIRTDTQY

v_gene: TRBV20-1
j_gene: TRBJ2-2
CDR3aa: SANPYRVLNTGELL

v_gene: TRBV6-5
j_gene: TRBJ2-3
CDR3aa: ASSPTRAVTDTQY

v_gene: TRBV6-5
j_gene: TRBJ2-7
CDR3aa: ATENDYEQY

v_gene: TRBV12-3/TRBV12-4
j_gene: TRBJ1-5
CDR3aa: ASSPGGGNQPQH

v_gene: TRBV12-3/TRBV12-4
j_gene: TRBJ2-7
CDR3aa: ASSLSRSDYEQY

v_gene: TRBV29-1
j_gene: TRBJ2-2
CDR3aa: SVVWTGELF

v_gene: TRBV9
j_gene: TRBJ1-1
CDR3aa: ASSVWMNTEAF

v_gene: TRBV20-1
j_gene: TRBJ1-5
CDR3aa: SATPDPGQIQPQH

v_gene: TRBV28
j_gene: TRBJ1-1
CDR3aa: ASSYRGLRTEAF

v_gene: TRBV25-1
j_gene: TRBJ2-1
CDR3aa: ASSALHIEQF

v_gene: TRBV20-1
j_gene: TRBJ2-7
CDR3aa: SARRGSYEQY

v_gene: TRBV6-5
j_gene: TRBJ2-2
CDR3aa: ASSSTGNTGELF

v_gene: TRBV20-1
j_gene: TRBJ2-3
CDR3aa: SARMGVSTDTQY